The TCR beta chain described here comes from a study of blood T cell repertoires in COVID-19. Study at large: Sources were T cells, B-cell-depleted T cells, or PBMCs; the material itself was cDNA or gDNA.

The method was immunoSEQ multiplex PCR; TCRdb's version includes in-frame clones alone and lacks a portion of them. The repertoire includes around 400,000 clones, around 87% of them detected once, and 2.3% sits in the top ten. Germline V gene lookup returns CDR1 SGHRS and CDR2 YFSETQ. The CDR3 has 14 residues. V was cut by 0 bases and J by 0 bases, with 4 bases left in between. Worth noting for this clone: Other DNA sequences within the sample encode an identical CDR3.

The receptor comes from a woman aged 55-69 years with COVID-19, enrolled during active disease. The sample comprised peripheral blood. This chain connects TRBV5-1 to TRBJ1-5; unclear D gene. CDR3 loop: CASSLDSSNQPQHF. DNA for the CDR3: TGCGCCAGCAGCTTGGACAGTAGCAATCAGCCCCAGCATTTT.